This T cell receptor (beta chain) was identified during a study of cytomegalovirus exposure and HLA in healthy donors. Whole-study results and caveats: Association with HLA alleles at 0.05 false discovery rate was found for roughly 17,000 TCR beta sequences in a later analysis.

The CDR3 sequence is 16 residues long. Germline V gene data show CDR1 as SGHNT and CDR2 as YYREEE (reference sequence). Trimming shortened V by 3 bases and J by 5 bases, and 20 bases separated the two germline ends. Notes on this clone: The antigen is not known.

Researchers ran the PCR with 60 Vbeta and 13 Jbeta primers. Per the authors' pipeline: In a later analysis, the count reached 76 million or so unique TCR beta chains, with 10 million to 14 million shared. Assay used: immunoSEQ multiplex PCR; TCRdb lists only in-frame clones, some missing. Clone size and the V and J calls come from that table; the DNA yielded D and trimming. The table records 200,000 to 250,000 clones, roughly 80% of them present only once. The TCR sequence derives from a woman aged 40 to 50 in good health and CMV-seronegative. The sample consisted of PBMCs. This chain connects TRBV5-4 to TRBJ1-2, with unresolved D. The CDR3 nucleotides read TGTGCCAGCAGCTCCGGGTTAGGCAGTGGAGTATATGGCTACACCTTC. Protein: CASSSGLGSGVYGYTF.